This passage covers 21 T cell receptor beta chains from one sample sequenced in a study of blood T cells in healthy people across ages. A second PCR, run for about 7 to 11 cycles, used a sample-barcoded 5' primer plus a J-beta primer mix. TCRdb ran MiXCR on the 5' RACE reads and lists one entry per CDR3 protein. This table has over 500,000 distinct CDR3 sequences, approximately 52% appearing once. Sequencing was done on a sample of blood. Every receptor here comes from a woman of 80 years or more in good health.

This clonotype was seen only once. This chain uses TRBV5-6 with TRBJ1-2; unclear D gene. This CDR3 region has 15 residues. Germline loops: CDR1 SGHDT, CDR2 YYEEEE. V dropped 0 bases and J dropped 3 bases, with 12 bases sitting between them. The DNA for the CDR3 is TGTGCCAGCAGCTTGGCCGGCGGCGGGTACTATGGCTACACCTTC. Protein product: CASSLAGGGYYGYTF.

V gene TRBV29-1 combines with J gene TRBJ2-4, with D tentatively TRBD2 (6 bases). The J call may not be correct, given that the DNA end is closer to TRBJ2-7. Germline CDR1 SQVTM, CDR2 ANQGSEA. CDR3 length equals 15 residues. The CDR3 loop reads CSVEDSRRLGPEQYF. CDR3 coding DNA: TGCAGCGTTGAAGACTCCCGCCGACTAGGACCCGAGCAGTACTTC.

The genes are TRBV2 and TRBJ2-4; weak D call: TRBD1 (6 bases). The J call is in doubt because the DNA end fits TRBJ2-7 better. The CDR3 runs 16 residues. Germline values: CDR1 SNHLY, CDR2 FYNNEI. Written as DNA, the CDR3 is TGTGCCAGCAGTGAAAGCAGGGGAAATAGAATATACGAGCAGTACTTC. Amino acid sequence: CASSESRGNRIYEQYF.

The gene calls are TRBV24-1 and TRBJ2-7; 8 bases line up with TRBD1. The CDR3 has 15 amino acids. Germline V gene sequence: CDR1 KGHDR, CDR2 SFDVKD. Germline trimming cut 2 bases from V and 7 bases from J; bases unmatched to any gene: 9. The DNA for the CDR3 is TGTGCCACCAGTGATTGGGGCAGGGGGCTTAATGAGCAGTACTTC. Translated: CATSDWGRGLNEQYF.

V and J are TRBV3-1 and TRBJ2-1, with D perhaps TRBD2 (6 bases). Between the trimmed V and J ends, which lost 0 bases and 9 bases, there was a span of 21 bases. The CDR3 totals 17 residues. Germline lookup yields CDR1 LGHDT and CDR2 YNNKEL (reference sequence). The CDR3 reads CASSQEKDQLAGGEQFF. Here the CDR3 DNA reads TGTGCCAGCAGCCAAGAGAAGGATCAACTAGCCGGTGGTGAGCAGTTCTTC.

This clonotype has at least ten counts. The gene calls are TRBV7-9 and TRBJ1-2, with D hard to call. The CDR3 sequence is 13 residues long. Germline values: CDR1 SEHNR, CDR2 FQNEAQ (reference sequence). V lost 3 bases, J lost 8 bases, and 13 bases lay in between. CDR3 DNA: TGTGCCAGCAGCTTCGACTTCGTGGGAGGCTACACCTTC. It yields the protein CASSFDFVGGYTF.

In this sample, this clonotype turned up many times. The rearrangement uses TRBV9 and TRBJ2-3; TRBD2 is a possible D gene (5 bases). This CDR3 is 14 amino acids long. Germline V gene lookup returns CDR1 SGDLS and CDR2 YYNGEE. V lost 0 bases and J lost 4, with 9 bases in between. The CDR3 reads CASSVATRADTQYF. The CDR3, as DNA: TGTGCCAGCAGCGTAGCTACTAGGGCAGATACGCAGTATTTT.

The CDR3 spells CASSPAFTEGTQYF. As DNA, the CDR3 is TGTGCCAGCAGCCCCGCATTCACAGAGGGGACCCAGTACTTC. This chain connects TRBV9 to TRBJ2-5; D is perhaps TRBD2 (5 bases). Germline V CDR1 and CDR2: SGDLS, YYNGEE. The length of the CDR3 is 14 residues. V was pared by 4 bases and J by 7 bases, with 17 bases between.

The chain employs TRBV12-3 or TRBV12-4 and TRBJ1-2, with 9 bases aligning to TRBD1. J lost 8 bases, V lost 5 bases, and 12 bases had no gene match. This CDR3 contains 15 residues. CDR3 loop: CASSPIIGTGRGYTF. The CDR3 DNA reads as TGTGCCAGCAGTCCTATAATCGGGACAGGGCGGGGCTACACCTTC.

This clonotype was found once. The chain is built from TRBV18 and TRBJ2-6; D unresolved. Germline V gives CDR1 KGHSH, CDR2 LQKENI. CDR3 size: 15 residues. The germline V and J ends were trimmed by 6 bases and 2 bases, with 11 bases remaining between them. The CDR3 nucleotides are TGTGCCAGCTCCCAGTCGAGGACTGGGGCCAACGTCCTGACTTTC. Translating it yields CASSQSRTGANVLTF.

In this sample, this clonotype turned up many times. This chain joins TRBV27 and TRBJ2-1; no clear D gene. In germline, CDR1 is MNHEY, CDR2 SMNVEV (reference sequence). There are 14 residues in the CDR3. Trimming cost V 7 bases and J 4 bases, with 14 bases left between them. The CDR3 sequence: CASTSSTGYNEQFF. The CDR3 DNA sequence: TGTGCCAGCACCTCCTCTACCGGGTACAATGAGCAGTTCTTC.

Comment on this clonotype: A much more abundant neighbour one base away suggests this may be a read error. The CDR3 spells CASTPRGDNQPQHF. CDR3 DNA: TGTGCCAGCACCCCAAGGGGGGACAATCAGCCCCAGCATTTT. The chain combines TRBV28 with TRBJ1-5, with TRBD1 as a possible D gene (6 bases). Germline V gives CDR1 MDHEN, CDR2 SYDVKM. V lost 7 bases to trimming and J lost 3 bases, with 13 bases between them. This CDR3 is 14 amino acids long.

The gene calls are TRBV11-2 and TRBJ2-5; the D gene is possibly TRBD1 (5 bases). Germline-derived CDR1 and CDR2 are SGHAT and FQNNGV. This CDR3 contains 17 residues. With 5 bases removed from V and 4 bases from J, the gap between germline ends came to 23 bases. The CDR3 here is CASSRGTLSGQSETQYF. The CDR3 nucleotides read TGTGCCAGCAGCAGAGGCACCTTAAGTGGACAATCAGAGACCCAGTACTTC.

V and J are TRBV2 and TRBJ2-7, with D tentatively TRBD1 or TRBD2 (5 bases each). The V gene's germline CDR1 is SNHLY and CDR2 FYNNEI. This CDR3 is built from 12 residues. Deletions cut 3 bases from V and 6 bases from J, with 9 bases between. CDR3 protein: CASSDVGTEQYF. CDR3 coding DNA: TGTGCCAGCAGTGATGTGGGGACCGAGCAGTACTTC.

This sequence joins TRBV10-3 and TRBJ2-2; D possibly corresponds to TRBD1 (7 bases). The V and J ends lost 6 bases and 4 bases respectively, with 12 bases between them. The CDR3 has 14 amino acids. CDR1 is ENHRY and CDR2 is SYGVKD in the germline V gene. The DNA of the CDR3 is TGTGCCATCAGGGAGGGACAGAGCACCGGGGAGCTGTTTTTT. It codes for CAIREGQSTGELFF.

The chain uses TRBV12-3 or TRBV12-4 and TRBJ2-5; a possible D gene is TRBD2 (5 bases). The length of the CDR3 is 12 residues. V lost 3 bases, J lost 7 bases, and 9 bases lay in between. DNA for the CDR3: TGTGCCAGCAGTTTTACCGGAGGGACCCAGTACTTC. Its protein is CASSFTGGTQYF.

The chain has TRBV20-1 and TRBJ1-1, with a weak D call TRBD1 (6 bases). Germline V CDR1 and CDR2: DFQATT, SNEGSKA (reference sequence). CDR3 length: 15 amino acids. The V end lost 4 bases, the J end lost 0 bases, and 15 bases lay between the germline ends. In nucleotides, the CDR3 is TGCAGTGCTATGATGGGGGGCAGCGTGAACACTGAAGCTTTCTTT. This translates into CSAMMGGSVNTEAFF.

This clonotype was recorded at least ten times. This chain's CDR3 is CSVGLAEKPYEQYF. In DNA, the CDR3 is TGCAGCGTGGGACTAGCGGAAAAACCCTACGAGCAGTACTTC. The chain links TRBV29-1 to TRBJ2-7; 11 bases match TRBD2. V lost 6 bases and J lost 2; bases outside the gene matches: 6. The CDR3 covers 14 residues. Germline values: CDR1 SQVTM, CDR2 ANQGSEA.

This clonotype was observed once. Possible read error: a much larger clone is one base away. The CDR3 DNA follows: TGTGCCGGCAGCACGGAGGGACTCCCCACAGATACGCAGTATTTT. Protein: CAGSTEGLPTDTQYF. This rearrangement joins TRBV9 to TRBJ2-3; possible D gene TRBD2, 6 bases. The CDR3 loop spans 15 amino acids. Germline CDR1 reads SGDLS; CDR2 reads YYNGEE.

Points on this clonotype: The junction departs from germline at one end; a sequencing error may be responsible. CDR3 sequence (DNA): TGTGCCGGCAGCCAAGAATTTAGGGGGGGGCTCACAGATACGCAGTATTTT. Amino acid sequence: CAGSQEFRGGLTDTQYF. The V call is TRBV4-2, the J call TRBJ2-3; TRBD2 might be the D (7 bases). This CDR3 is 17 amino acids long. Germline CDR1 is LGHNA and CDR2 is YNFKEQ.

This clonotype was observed a single time. The chain carries TRBV30 and TRBJ2-1, with D possibly being TRBD2 (6 bases). CDR1 is GTSNPN, CDR2 SVGIG, per germline (reference sequence). The CDR3 is 13 residues long. V lost 0 bases to trimming and J lost 10 bases, with 13 bases between them. The CDR3 loop reads CAWSVGLGREQFF. CDR3 in DNA: TGTGCCTGGAGTGTAGGACTGGGGAGGGAGCAGTTCTTC.